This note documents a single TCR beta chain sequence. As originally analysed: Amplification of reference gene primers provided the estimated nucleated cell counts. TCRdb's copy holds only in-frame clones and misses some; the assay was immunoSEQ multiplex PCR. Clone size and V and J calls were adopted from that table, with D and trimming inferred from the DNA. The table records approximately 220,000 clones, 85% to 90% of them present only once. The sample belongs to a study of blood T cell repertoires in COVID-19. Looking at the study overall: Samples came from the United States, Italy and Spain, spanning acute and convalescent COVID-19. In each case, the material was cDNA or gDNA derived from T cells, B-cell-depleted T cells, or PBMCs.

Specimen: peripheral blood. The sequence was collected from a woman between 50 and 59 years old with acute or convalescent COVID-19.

The CDR3, as DNA: TGTGCCAGCAGCGCCCGGGTAGCGGGAGGGCTGGCAGATACGCAGTATTTT. Amino acid sequence: CASSARVAGGLADTQYF. The chain employs TRBV3-1 (or the pseudogene TRBV3-2) and TRBJ2-3; the match to TRBD2 covers 11 bases. V was clipped by 5 bases and J by 4 bases; unmatched bases: 11. CDR1 and CDR2 from the germline V gene are LGHDT and YNNKEL (reference sequence). CDR3 size: 17 residues.